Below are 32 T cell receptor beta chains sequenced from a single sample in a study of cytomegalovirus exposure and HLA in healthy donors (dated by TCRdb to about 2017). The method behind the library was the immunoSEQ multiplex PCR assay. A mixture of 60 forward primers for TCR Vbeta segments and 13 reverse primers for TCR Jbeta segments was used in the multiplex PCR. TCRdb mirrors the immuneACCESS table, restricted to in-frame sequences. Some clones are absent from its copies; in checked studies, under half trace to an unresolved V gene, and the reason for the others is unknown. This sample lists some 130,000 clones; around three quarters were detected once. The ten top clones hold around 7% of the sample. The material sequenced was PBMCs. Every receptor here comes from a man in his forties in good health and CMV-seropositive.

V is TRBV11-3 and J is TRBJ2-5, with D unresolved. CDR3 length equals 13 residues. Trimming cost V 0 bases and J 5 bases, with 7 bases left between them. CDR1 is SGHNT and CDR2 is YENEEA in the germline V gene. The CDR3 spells CASSLEAAETQYF. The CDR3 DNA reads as TGTGCCAGCAGCTTAGAAGCTGCGGAGACCCAGTACTTC.

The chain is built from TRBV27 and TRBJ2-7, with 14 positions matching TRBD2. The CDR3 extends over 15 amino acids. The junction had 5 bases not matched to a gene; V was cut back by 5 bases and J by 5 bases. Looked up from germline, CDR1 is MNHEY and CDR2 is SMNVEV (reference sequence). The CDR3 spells CASSPGTSGSNEQYF. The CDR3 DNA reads TGTGCCAGCAGTCCCGGGACTAGCGGGAGCAACGAGCAGTACTTC.

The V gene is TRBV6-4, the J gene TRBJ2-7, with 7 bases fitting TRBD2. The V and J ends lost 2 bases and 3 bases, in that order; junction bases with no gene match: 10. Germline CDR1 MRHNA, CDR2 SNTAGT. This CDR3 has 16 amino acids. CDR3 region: CASSDPRGEGFYEQYF. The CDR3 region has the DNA TGTGCCAGCAGTGACCCTCGCGGGGAGGGCTTCTACGAGCAGTACTTC.

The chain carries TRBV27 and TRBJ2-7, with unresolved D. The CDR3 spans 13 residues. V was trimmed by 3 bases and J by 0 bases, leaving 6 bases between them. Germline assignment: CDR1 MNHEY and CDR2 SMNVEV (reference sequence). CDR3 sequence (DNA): TGTGCCAGCAGTTTCTCCGTCTCCTACGAGCAGTACTTC. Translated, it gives CASSFSVSYEQYF.

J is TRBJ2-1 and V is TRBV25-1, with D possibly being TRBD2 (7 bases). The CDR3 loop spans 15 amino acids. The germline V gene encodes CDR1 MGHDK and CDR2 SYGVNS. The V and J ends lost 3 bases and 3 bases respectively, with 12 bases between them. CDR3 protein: CASSEGGAGYNEQFF. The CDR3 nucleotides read TGTGCCAGCAGTGAGGGGGGGGCGGGCTACAATGAGCAGTTCTTC.

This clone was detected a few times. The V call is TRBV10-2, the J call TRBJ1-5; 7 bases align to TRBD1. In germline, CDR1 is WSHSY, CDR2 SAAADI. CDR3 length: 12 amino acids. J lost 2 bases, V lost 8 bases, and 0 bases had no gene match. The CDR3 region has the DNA TGCGCCAGCGGGACAGGCAATCAGCCCCAGCATTTT. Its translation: CASGTGNQPQHF.

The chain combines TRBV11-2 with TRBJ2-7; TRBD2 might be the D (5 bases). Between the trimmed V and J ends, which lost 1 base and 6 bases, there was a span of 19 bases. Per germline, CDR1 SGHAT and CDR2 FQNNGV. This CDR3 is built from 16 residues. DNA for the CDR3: TGTGCCAGCAGCTTAGGAGTCCCCCTCGAGGGTTCCGAGCAGTACTTC. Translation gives CASSLGVPLEGSEQYF.

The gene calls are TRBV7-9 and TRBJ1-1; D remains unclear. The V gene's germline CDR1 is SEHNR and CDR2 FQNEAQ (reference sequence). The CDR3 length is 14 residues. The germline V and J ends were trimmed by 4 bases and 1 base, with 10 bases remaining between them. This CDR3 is CASSSIAGNTEAFF. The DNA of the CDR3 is TGTGCCAGCAGCTCGATAGCGGGGAACACTGAAGCTTTCTTT.

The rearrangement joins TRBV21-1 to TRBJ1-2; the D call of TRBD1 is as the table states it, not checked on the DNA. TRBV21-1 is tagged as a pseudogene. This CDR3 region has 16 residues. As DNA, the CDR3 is TGTGCCAGCAGCAAAGGTGACAGCCGCACTCTCTATGGCTACACCTTC. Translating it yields CASSKGDSRTLYGYTF.

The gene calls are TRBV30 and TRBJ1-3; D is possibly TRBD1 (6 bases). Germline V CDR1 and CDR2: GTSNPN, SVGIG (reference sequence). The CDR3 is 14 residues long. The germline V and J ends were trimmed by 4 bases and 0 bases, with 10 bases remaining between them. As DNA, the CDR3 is TGTGCCTGGAATACAGGGTTCTCTGGAAACACCATATATTTT. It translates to CAWNTGFSGNTIYF.

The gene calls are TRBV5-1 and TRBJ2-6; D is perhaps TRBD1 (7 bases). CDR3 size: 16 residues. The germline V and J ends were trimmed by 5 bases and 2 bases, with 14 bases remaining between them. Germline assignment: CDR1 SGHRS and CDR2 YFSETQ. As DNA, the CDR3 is TGCGCCAGCAGATGGCAGGGGGAGGCTGGGGCCAACGTCCTGACTTTC. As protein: CASRWQGEAGANVLTF.

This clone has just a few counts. Here the CDR3 DNA reads TGTGCCAGCAGTTCTTTCAGTTATGGCTACACCTTC. Protein sequence: CASSSFSYGYTF. J is TRBJ1-2 and V is TRBV28; D not resolved. CDR1 MDHEN and CDR2 SYDVKM come from the germline V gene. The CDR3 is 12 amino acids. Trimming cost V 4 bases and J 5 bases, with 8 bases left between them.

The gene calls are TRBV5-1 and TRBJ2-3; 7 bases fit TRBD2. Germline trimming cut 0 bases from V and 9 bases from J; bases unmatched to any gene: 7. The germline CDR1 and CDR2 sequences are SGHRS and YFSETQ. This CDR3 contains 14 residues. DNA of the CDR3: TGCGCCAGCAGCTTGGTTGCGGGAGATCGAACGCAGTATTTT. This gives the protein CASSLVAGDRTQYF. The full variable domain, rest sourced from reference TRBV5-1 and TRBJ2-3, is KAGVTQTPRYLIKTRGQQVTLSCSPISGHRSVSWYQQTPGQGLQFLFEYFSETQRNKGNFPGRFSGRQFSNSRSEMNVSTLELGDSALYLCASSLVAGDRTQYFGPGTRLTVL.

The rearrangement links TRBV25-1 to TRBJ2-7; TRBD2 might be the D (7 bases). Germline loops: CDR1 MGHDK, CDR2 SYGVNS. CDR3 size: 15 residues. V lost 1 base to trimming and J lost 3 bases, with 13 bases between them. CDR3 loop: CASSEWGGSLYEQYF. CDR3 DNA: TGTGCCAGCAGTGAATGGGGGGGCAGTCTCTACGAGCAGTACTTC.

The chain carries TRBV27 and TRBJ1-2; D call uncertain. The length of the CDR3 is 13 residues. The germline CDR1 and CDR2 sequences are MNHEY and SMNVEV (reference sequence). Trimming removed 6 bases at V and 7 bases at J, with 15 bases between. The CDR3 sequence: CASRVLGEGGYTF. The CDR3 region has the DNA TGTGCCAGCAGGGTCCTCGGGGAGGGTGGCTACACCTTC.

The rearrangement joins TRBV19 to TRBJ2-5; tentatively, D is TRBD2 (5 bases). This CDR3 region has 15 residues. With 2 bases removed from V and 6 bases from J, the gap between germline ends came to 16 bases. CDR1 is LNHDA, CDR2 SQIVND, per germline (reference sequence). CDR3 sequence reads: CASSIHWTGVQTQYF. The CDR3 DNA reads TGTGCCAGTAGTATACATTGGACTGGGGTCCAGACCCAGTACTTC.

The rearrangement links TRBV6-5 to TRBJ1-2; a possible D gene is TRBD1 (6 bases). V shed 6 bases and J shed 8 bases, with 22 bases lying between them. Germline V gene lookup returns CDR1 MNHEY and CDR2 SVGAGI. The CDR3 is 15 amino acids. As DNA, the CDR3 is TGTGCCAGCAGGAAGGCCCCCGGGGGGGGCTTCGGCTACACCTTC. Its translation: CASRKAPGGGFGYTF.

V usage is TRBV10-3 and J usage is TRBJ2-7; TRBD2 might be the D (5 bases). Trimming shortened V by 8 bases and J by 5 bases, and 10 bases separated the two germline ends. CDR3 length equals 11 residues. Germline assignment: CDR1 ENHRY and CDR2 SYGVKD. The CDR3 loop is CAIGRSHEQYF. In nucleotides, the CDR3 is TGTGCCATCGGGAGATCCCACGAGCAGTACTTC.

The CDR3 sequence is CASSFEGANTEAFF. CDR3 nucleotide sequence: TGTGCCAGCAGCTTCGAGGGTGCGAACACTGAAGCTTTCTTT. The V gene is TRBV7-6, the J gene TRBJ1-1; no firm D call. Germline V gene sequence: CDR1 SGHVS, CDR2 FNYEAQ. The CDR3 runs 14 residues. V was clipped by 3 bases and J by 1 base, with 9 bases between them.

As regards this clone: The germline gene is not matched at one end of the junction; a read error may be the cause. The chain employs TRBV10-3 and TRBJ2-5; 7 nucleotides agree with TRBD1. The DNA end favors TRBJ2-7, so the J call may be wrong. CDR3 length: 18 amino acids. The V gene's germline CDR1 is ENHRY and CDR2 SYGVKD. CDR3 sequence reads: CAITERVLETGNSYEQYF. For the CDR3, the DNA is TGTGCCATCACTGAGAGAGTCCTTGAGACAGGGAACTCCTACGAGCAGTACTTC.

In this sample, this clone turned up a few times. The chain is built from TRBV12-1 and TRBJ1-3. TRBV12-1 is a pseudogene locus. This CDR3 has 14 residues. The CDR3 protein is CATRPGSSGNTIYF. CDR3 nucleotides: TGTGCCACCAGGCCGGGAAGTTCTGGAAACACCATATATTTT.

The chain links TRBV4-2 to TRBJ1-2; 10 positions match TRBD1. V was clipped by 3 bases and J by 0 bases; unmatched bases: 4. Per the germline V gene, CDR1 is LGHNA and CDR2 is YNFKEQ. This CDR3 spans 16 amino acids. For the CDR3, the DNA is TGTGCCAGCAGCCAGGCGACAGGGGGCGCTAACTATGGCTACACCTTC. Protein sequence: CASSQATGGANYGYTF.

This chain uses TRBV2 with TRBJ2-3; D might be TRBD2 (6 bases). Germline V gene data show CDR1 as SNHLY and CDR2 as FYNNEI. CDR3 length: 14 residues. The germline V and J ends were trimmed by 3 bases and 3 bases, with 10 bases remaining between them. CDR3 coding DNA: TGTGCCAGCAGTGAGGGGGGATGGACAGATACGCAGTATTTT. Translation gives CASSEGGWTDTQYF.

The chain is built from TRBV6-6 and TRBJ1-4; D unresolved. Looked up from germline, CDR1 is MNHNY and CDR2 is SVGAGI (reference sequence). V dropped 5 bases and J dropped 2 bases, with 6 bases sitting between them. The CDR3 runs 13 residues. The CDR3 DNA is TGTGCCAGCAGTCGTCGGACTAATGAAAAACTGTTTTTT. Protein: CASSRRTNEKLFF.

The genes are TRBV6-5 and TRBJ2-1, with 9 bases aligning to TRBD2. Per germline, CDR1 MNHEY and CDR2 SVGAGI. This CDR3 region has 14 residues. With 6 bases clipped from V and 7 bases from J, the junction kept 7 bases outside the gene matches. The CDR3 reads CASSPGLARNEQFF. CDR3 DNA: TGTGCCAGCAGCCCCGGACTAGCGAGGAATGAGCAGTTCTTC.

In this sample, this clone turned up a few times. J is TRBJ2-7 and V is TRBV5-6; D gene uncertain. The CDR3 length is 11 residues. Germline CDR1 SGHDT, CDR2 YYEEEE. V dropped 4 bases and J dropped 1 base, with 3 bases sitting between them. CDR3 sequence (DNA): TGTGCCAGCAGCGCGTCCTACGAGCAGTACTTC. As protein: CASSASYEQYF.

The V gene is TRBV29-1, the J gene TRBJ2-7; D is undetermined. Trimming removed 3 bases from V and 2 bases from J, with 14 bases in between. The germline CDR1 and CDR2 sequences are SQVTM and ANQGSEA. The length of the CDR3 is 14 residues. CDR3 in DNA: TGCAGCGTTGATTCGCGTCTTCCCCCCTACGAGCAGTACTTC. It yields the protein CSVDSRLPPYEQYF.

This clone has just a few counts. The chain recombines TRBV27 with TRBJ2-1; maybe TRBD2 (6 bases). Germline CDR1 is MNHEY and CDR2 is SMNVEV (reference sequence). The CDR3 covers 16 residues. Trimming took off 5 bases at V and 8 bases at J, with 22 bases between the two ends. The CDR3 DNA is TGTGCCAGCAGTCCGAAGGTAGCGGTAAATGGTGATGAGCAGTTCTTC. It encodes CASSPKVAVNGDEQFF.

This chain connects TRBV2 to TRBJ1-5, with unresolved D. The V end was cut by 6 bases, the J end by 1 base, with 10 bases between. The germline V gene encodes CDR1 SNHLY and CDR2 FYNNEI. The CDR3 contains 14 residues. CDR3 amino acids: CASSRRQSNQPQHF. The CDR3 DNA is TGTGCCAGCAGCCGGCGGCAGAGCAATCAGCCCCAGCATTTT.

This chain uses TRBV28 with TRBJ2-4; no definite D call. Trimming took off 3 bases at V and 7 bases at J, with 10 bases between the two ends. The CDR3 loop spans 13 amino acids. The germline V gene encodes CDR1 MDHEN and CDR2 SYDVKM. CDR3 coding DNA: TGTGCCAGCAGTTTTAATGTGGAGAACATTCAGTACTTC. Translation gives CASSFNVENIQYF.

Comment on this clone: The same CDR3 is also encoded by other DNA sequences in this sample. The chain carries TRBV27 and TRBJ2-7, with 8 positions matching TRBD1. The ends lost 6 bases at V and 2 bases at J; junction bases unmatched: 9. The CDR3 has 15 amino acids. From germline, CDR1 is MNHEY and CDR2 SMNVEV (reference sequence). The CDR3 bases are TGTGCCAGCAGCGCTTTCGGGACAGGCACCTACGAGCAGTACTTC. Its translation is CASSAFGTGTYEQYF.

CDR3 nucleotide sequence: TGTGCCTGGAGTGGGAGACTAGCGGGCTCAGATACGCAGTATTTT. Its translation: CAWSGRLAGSDTQYF. The V gene is TRBV30, the J gene TRBJ2-3; 10 bases match TRBD2. CDR1 is GTSNPN, CDR2 SVGIG, per germline (reference sequence). The CDR3 runs 15 residues. The V segment lost 1 base and the J segment 4 bases; nucleotides outside the gene matches: 5.